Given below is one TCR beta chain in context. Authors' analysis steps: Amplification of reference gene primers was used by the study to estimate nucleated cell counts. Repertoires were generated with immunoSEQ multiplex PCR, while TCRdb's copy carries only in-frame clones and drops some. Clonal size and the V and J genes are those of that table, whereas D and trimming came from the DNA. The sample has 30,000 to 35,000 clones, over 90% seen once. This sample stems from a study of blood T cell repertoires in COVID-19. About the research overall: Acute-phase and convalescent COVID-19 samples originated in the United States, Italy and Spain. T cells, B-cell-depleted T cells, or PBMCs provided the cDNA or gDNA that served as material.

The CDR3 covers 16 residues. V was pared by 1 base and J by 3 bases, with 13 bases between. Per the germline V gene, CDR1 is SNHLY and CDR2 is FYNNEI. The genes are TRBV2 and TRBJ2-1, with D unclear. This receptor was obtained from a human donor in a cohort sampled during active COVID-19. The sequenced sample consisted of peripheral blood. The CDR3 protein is CASSEVADINYNEQFF. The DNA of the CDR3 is TGTGCCAGCAGTGAAGTTGCGGATATTAACTACAATGAGCAGTTCTTC.